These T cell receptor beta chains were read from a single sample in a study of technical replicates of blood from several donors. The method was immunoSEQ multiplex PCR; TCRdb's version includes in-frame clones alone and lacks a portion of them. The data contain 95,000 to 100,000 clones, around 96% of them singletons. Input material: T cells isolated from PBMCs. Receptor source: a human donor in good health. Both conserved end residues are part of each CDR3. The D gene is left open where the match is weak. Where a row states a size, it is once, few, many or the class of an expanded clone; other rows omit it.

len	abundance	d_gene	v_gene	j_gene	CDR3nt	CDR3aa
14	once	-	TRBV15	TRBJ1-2	TGTGCCACCAGCAGAGCTAAGGGGCGGGGTGGCTACACCTTC	CATSRAKGRGGYTF
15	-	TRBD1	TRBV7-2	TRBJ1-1	TGTGCCAGCAGTCTACAGGGGGCCGAGTACACTGAAGCTTTCTTT	CASSLQGAEYTEAFF
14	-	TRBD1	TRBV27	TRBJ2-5	TGTGCCAGCAGTTTGGCGGGACAGGGAGAGACCCAGTACTTC	CASSLAGQGETQYF
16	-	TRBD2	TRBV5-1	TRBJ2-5	TGCGCCAGCAGCCCGGGACTAGCGGGGGGACAAGAGACCCAGTACTTC	CASSPGLAGGQETQYF
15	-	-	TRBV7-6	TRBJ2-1	TGTGCCAGCAGTGGACTACGCGGGAAGTACAATGAGCAGTTCTTC	CASSGLRGKYNEQFF
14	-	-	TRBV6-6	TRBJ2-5	TGTGCCAGCAGTTACACGACAGCTGGAGAGACCCAGTACTTC	CASSYTTAGETQYF
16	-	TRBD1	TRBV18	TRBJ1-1	TGTGCCAGCTCACCTCAAACAGGGGGCGGGCATACTGAAGCTTTCTTT	CASSPQTGGGHTEAFF
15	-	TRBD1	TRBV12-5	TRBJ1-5	TGTGCTAGTGGTTTTGGACAGGGAATTCATCAGCCCCAGCATTTT	CASGFGQGIHQPQHF
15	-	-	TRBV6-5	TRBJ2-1	TGTGCCAGCAGGCGGACGGCGCTGCGGGGCAATGAGCAGTTCTTC	CASRRTALRGNEQFF
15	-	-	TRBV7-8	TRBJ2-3	TGTGCCAGCAGGGGACTCGGTGGGCTCACAGATACGCAGTATTTT	CASRGLGGLTDTQYF
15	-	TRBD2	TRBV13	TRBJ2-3	TGTGCCAGCAGCTTAGCGGGGGGGCAAACAGATACGCAGTATTTT	CASSLAGGQTDTQYF
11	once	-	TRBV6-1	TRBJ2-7	TGTGCCACGGACAGTAGCTACGAGCAGTACTTC	CATDSSYEQYF
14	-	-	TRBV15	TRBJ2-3	TGTGCCACCAGCAGCCTTGTCACGGCAGATACGCAGTATTTT	CATSSLVTADTQYF
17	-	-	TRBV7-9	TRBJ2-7	TGTGCCAGCAGCTTCGGGGCCGGACAGAGCCCCTCCTACGAGCAGTACTTC	CASSFGAGQSPSYEQYF
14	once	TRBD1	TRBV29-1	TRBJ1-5	TGCAGCGTGGCGACAGGGGCCTCCGATCAGCCCCAGCATTTT	CSVATGASDQPQHF
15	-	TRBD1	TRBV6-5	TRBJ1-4	TGTGCCAGCACCCGGACAGGGGGAAAACATGAAAAACTGTTTTTT	CASTRTGGKHEKLFF
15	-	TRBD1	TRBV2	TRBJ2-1	TGTGCCAGCAGACTCGACAGGGGCCCTTACAATGAGCAGTTCTTC	CASRLDRGPYNEQFF
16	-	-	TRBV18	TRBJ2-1	TGTGCCAGCTCACCTATGGACAGCGTCCTCTACAATGAGCAGTTCTTC	CASSPMDSVLYNEQFF
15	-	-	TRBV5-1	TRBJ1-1	TGCGCCAGCAGGGGATCCGTGGGGGGTCGCGCTGAAGCTTTCTTT	CASRGSVGGRAEAFF
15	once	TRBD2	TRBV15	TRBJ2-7	TGTGCCACCAGTTCTCGGACTAGCCATCCCTACGAGCAGTACTTC	CATSSRTSHPYEQYF
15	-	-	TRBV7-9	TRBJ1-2	TGTGCCAGCAGCTTCGGGGGAGGGGTAGACTATGGCTACACCTTC	CASSFGGGVDYGYTF
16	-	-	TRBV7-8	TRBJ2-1	TGTGCCAGCAGCCCAATGATTAGTCGCTCCTACAATGAGCAGTTCTTC	CASSPMISRSYNEQFF
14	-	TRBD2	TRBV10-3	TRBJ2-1	TGTGCCATCAGGTTAGCGGGAGAAAGCGCTGAGCAGTTCTTC	CAIRLAGESAEQFF
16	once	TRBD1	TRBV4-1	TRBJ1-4	TGCGCCAGCAGCCAAGATCCCAGGGGGCCGAGTGAAAAACTGTTTTTT	CASSQDPRGPSEKLFF
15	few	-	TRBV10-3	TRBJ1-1	TGTGCCATCAGTGAGGGCCCCTCGGGGAACACTGAAGCTTTCTTT	CAISEGPSGNTEAFF
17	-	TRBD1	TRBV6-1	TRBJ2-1	TGTGCCAGCAGTGCTTACTACCGGACGACAGGGGAAAATGAGCAGTTCTTC	CASSAYYRTTGENEQFF
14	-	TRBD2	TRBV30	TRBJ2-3	TGTGCCTGGGAGCGGGGGGGCTCAGAAGATACGCAGTATTTT	CAWERGGSEDTQYF
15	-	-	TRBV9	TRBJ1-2	TGTGCCAGCAGCGTCAGCGTGGGGACTCAGAGGGGCTACACCTTC	CASSVSVGTQRGYTF
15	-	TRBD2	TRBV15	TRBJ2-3	TGTGCCACCAGCAGAGGACTAGCAGGTACAGATACGCAGTATTTT	CATSRGLAGTDTQYF
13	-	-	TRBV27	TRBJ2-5	TGTGCCAGCAGTTTTTCGGTACTGGAGACCCAGTACTTC	CASSFSVLETQYF
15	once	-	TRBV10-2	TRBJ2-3	TGCGCCAGCAGCAAACAGGGCATAAGCACAGATACGCAGTATTTT	CASSKQGISTDTQYF
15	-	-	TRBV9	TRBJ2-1	TGTGCCAGCAGCGTAGATGTAGCTTCTTACAATGAGCAGTTCTTC	CASSVDVASYNEQFF
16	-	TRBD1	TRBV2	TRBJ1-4	TGTGCCAGCCTCCTGGGGTGGACAGGGCCTAATGAAAAACTGTTTTTT	CASLLGWTGPNEKLFF
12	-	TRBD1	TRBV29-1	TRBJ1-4	TGCAGCGTTGTTGCTCTGACAGGGGGACTGTTTTTT	CSVVALTGGLFF
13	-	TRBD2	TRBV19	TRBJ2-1	TGTGCCAGTATTGGACTAGCTTACAATGAGCAGTTCTTC	CASIGLAYNEQFF
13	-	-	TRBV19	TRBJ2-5	TGTGCCAGTAGTATTAGAGGCCCAGAGACCCAGTACTTC	CASSIRGPETQYF
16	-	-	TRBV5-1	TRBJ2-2	TGCGCCAGCAGCTTGCAGGGCCCGGCGAACACCGGGGAGCTGTTTTTT	CASSLQGPANTGELFF
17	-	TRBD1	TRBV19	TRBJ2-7	TGTGCCAGTATTAGGACAGGAACTCATGAAAATCCCTACGAGCAGTACTTC	CASIRTGTHENPYEQYF
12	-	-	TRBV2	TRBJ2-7	TGTGCCAGCAGTGCGACATCCGACGAGCAGTACTTC	CASSATSDEQYF
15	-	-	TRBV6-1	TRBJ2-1	TGTGCCAGCAGTAGGGACTGGGACAGCTACAGTGAGCAGTTCTTC	CASSRDWDSYSEQFF
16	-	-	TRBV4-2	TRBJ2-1	TGTGCCAGCAGCTTTAATTGGGGCAGCTCCTACAATGAGCAGTTCTTC	CASSFNWGSSYNEQFF
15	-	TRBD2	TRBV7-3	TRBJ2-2	TGTGCCAGCAGCCCCGGGACTAGGACCACCGGGGAGCTGTTTTTT	CASSPGTRTTGELFF
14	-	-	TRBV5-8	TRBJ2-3	TGTGCCAGCAGCTTTCCCGGGAGCACAGATACGCAGTATTTT	CASSFPGSTDTQYF
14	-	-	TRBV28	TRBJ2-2	TGTGCCAGCATCCTCACCATCGGGACCGGGGAGCTGTTTTTT	CASILTIGTGELFF
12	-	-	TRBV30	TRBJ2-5	TGTGCCTGGAACGGACAGAGGGAGACCCAGTACTTC	CAWNGQRETQYF
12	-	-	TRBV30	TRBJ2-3	TGTGCCTGGAGTCCGAATGGGAGGAAGCAGTATTTT	CAWSPNGRKQYF
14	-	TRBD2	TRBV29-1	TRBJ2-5	TGCAGCGTTGTAGGTAGCGGGACTCAAGAGACCCAGTACTTC	CSVVGSGTQETQYF
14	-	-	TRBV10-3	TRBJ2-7	TGTGCCATCAGTGAATCCCAGGGTCCCTACGAGCAGTACTTC	CAISESQGPYEQYF